These T cell receptor beta chains were read from a single sample in a study of immune heterogeneity within non-small cell lung tumors. TCRdb redid the calling of the multiplex PCR reads with MiXCR, one entry per CDR3 protein. This sample yields 2,500 to 3,000 distinct CDR3 sequences, of which roughly 45% are seen a single time; about 7.5% belongs to the top ten. Source material: lung tumor tissue. Receptors originate from a woman aged 60-75 years with non-small cell lung cancer. Each CDR3 is given with its conserved first and last residue. The order of the fields is clone size, V gene, J gene, D gene, CDR3 DNA, CDR3 protein. D genes are given only for firm matches. Not all rows give a size; the values are once, few, many and, for expanded clones, a class.

clone_size: -; v_call: TRBV19; j_call: TRBJ1-5; d_call: TRBD1; cdr3_nt: TGTGCCAGTAGTATTAATCAGGGGGCAAATCAGCCCCAGCATTTT; cdr3_aa: CASSINQGANQPQHF
clone_size: once; v_call: TRBV28; j_call: TRBJ2-7; d_call: TRBD1; cdr3_nt: TGTGCCGGCAGTCTCCTGACAGGGGGCCACGAGCAGTACTTC; cdr3_aa: CAGSLLTGGHEQYF
clone_size: -; v_call: TRBV2; j_call: TRBJ2-3; d_call: -; cdr3_nt: TGTGCCAGCAGGGGTCTATCCCGCGAGGGCACAGATACGCAGTATTTT; cdr3_aa: CASRGLSREGTDTQYF
clone_size: -; v_call: TRBV12-3/TRBV12-4; j_call: TRBJ2-7; d_call: -; cdr3_nt: TGTGCCAGCAGTTTGGGCCTCTACGAGCAGTACTTC; cdr3_aa: CASSLGLYEQYF
clone_size: once; v_call: TRBV19; j_call: TRBJ2-7; d_call: -; cdr3_nt: TGTGCCAGTAGTATGGGGACGTCGGGTGAGCAGTACTTC; cdr3_aa: CASSMGTSGEQYF
clone_size: -; v_call: TRBV5-1; j_call: TRBJ2-7; d_call: TRBD2; cdr3_nt: TGCGCCAGCAGACTAGCCGGGACTAGCCGCTACGAGCAGTACTTC; cdr3_aa: CASRLAGTSRYEQYF
clone_size: -; v_call: TRBV28; j_call: TRBJ2-7; d_call: -; cdr3_nt: TGTGCCAGCAGTCGTTACGGATTCTACGAGCAGTACTTC; cdr3_aa: CASSRYGFYEQYF
clone_size: few; v_call: TRBV20-1; j_call: TRBJ2-1; d_call: -; cdr3_nt: TGCAGTGCTAGGCTGCGGATCAATGAGCAGTTCTTC; cdr3_aa: CSARLRINEQFF
clone_size: -; v_call: TRBV12-3/TRBV12-4; j_call: TRBJ1-2; d_call: -; cdr3_nt: TGTGCCAGCAGTTTAATAAGAGGGTTGAATGGCTACACCTTC; cdr3_aa: CASSLIRGLNGYTF
clone_size: -; v_call: TRBV19; j_call: TRBJ1-2; d_call: TRBD1; cdr3_nt: TGTGCCAGTAGTATTGGTAGCGCGGGACAGGGAATCAATGGCTACACCTTC; cdr3_aa: CASSIGSAGQGINGYTF
clone_size: -; v_call: TRBV20-1; j_call: TRBJ2-7; d_call: TRBD2; cdr3_nt: TGCAGTGCTAGAAAACTAGCGGTAGAGCAGTACTTC; cdr3_aa: CSARKLAVEQYF
clone_size: large; v_call: TRBV20-1; j_call: TRBJ2-7; d_call: TRBD1; cdr3_nt: TGCAGTGCCCCGACAGGGAAGCACGAGCAGTACTTC; cdr3_aa: CSAPTGKHEQYF
clone_size: -; v_call: TRBV7-2; j_call: TRBJ2-6; d_call: -; cdr3_nt: TGTGCCAGCAGCCCCTGGGAGGGCGGGGGCCCTGGGGCCAACGTCCTGACTTTC; cdr3_aa: CASSPWEGGGPGANVLTF
clone_size: large; v_call: TRBV20-1; j_call: TRBJ2-7; d_call: TRBD1; cdr3_nt: TGCAGTGCTACGGGACAGCGTTACGAGCAGTACTTC; cdr3_aa: CSATGQRYEQYF
clone_size: -; v_call: TRBV28; j_call: TRBJ2-2; d_call: TRBD1; cdr3_nt: TGTGCCAGCAGTTTATGGGGTCCAAAAGGACAGGGAGTCACCGGGGAGCTGTTTTTT; cdr3_aa: CASSLWGPKGQGVTGELFF
clone_size: few; v_call: TRBV4-2; j_call: TRBJ1-4; d_call: -; cdr3_nt: TGTGCCAGCAGCCCTGGGGCGGGAAGCGAAAAACTGTTTTTT; cdr3_aa: CASSPGAGSEKLFF
clone_size: few; v_call: TRBV27; j_call: TRBJ2-2; d_call: -; cdr3_nt: TGTGCCAGCAGACGACCGGGACCGAACACCGGGGAGCTGTTTTTT; cdr3_aa: CASRRPGPNTGELFF
clone_size: -; v_call: TRBV7-2; j_call: TRBJ2-3; d_call: -; cdr3_nt: TGTGCCAGCAGCTCCCCGCCAGATACGCAGTATTTT; cdr3_aa: CASSSPPDTQYF
clone_size: -; v_call: TRBV12-3/TRBV12-4; j_call: TRBJ2-5; d_call: TRBD2; cdr3_nt: TGTGCCAGCAAGCAGGGACTAGCTGTTTCGGAGACCCAGTACTTC; cdr3_aa: CASKQGLAVSETQYF
clone_size: -; v_call: TRBV7-2; j_call: TRBJ2-7; d_call: TRBD2; cdr3_nt: TGTGCCAGCAGCTTACAGCGGGAGTTCGAGCAGTACTTC; cdr3_aa: CASSLQREFEQYF
clone_size: few; v_call: TRBV20-1; j_call: TRBJ1-1; d_call: TRBD1; cdr3_nt: TGCAGTGCCCCGGGACAGACGAACACTGAAGCTTTCTTT; cdr3_aa: CSAPGQTNTEAFF
clone_size: -; v_call: TRBV2; j_call: TRBJ2-1; d_call: TRBD2; cdr3_nt: TGTGCCAGCGGGACGGGACTAGCGGTAAATGAGCAGTTCTTC; cdr3_aa: CASGTGLAVNEQFF
clone_size: -; v_call: TRBV5-5; j_call: TRBJ1-4; d_call: -; cdr3_nt: TGTGCCAGCAGCTTTGGGACGTCAACAGGGAATGAAAAACTGTTTTTT; cdr3_aa: CASSFGTSTGNEKLFF
clone_size: few; v_call: TRBV19; j_call: TRBJ1-5; d_call: -; cdr3_nt: TGTGCCAGTAGTATAGAGTATGGGCCCAATCAGCCCCAGCATTTT; cdr3_aa: CASSIEYGPNQPQHF
clone_size: -; v_call: TRBV12-3/TRBV12-4; j_call: TRBJ1-1; d_call: -; cdr3_nt: TGTGCCAGTAGCCTTTCGTTGGGGGCTTCTGAAGCTTTCTTT; cdr3_aa: CASSLSLGASEAFF
clone_size: -; v_call: TRBV28; j_call: TRBJ2-1; d_call: -; cdr3_nt: TGTGCCAGCAGTCCGTATTTTGAGCAGTTCTTC; cdr3_aa: CASSPYFEQFF
clone_size: few; v_call: TRBV5-1; j_call: TRBJ2-7; d_call: -; cdr3_nt: TGCGCCAGCAGCTCGGGGCCGGACAGCGGGGCCTACGAGCAGTACTTC; cdr3_aa: CASSSGPDSGAYEQYF
clone_size: few; v_call: TRBV7-8; j_call: TRBJ2-7; d_call: TRBD2; cdr3_nt: TGTGCCAGCAGCCCTTTAGCGGGAACCGGCGAGCAGTACTTC; cdr3_aa: CASSPLAGTGEQYF
clone_size: -; v_call: TRBV20-1; j_call: TRBJ2-6; d_call: -; cdr3_nt: TGCAGTGCCAAGGGACCCTCTGGGGCCAACGTCCTGACTTTC; cdr3_aa: CSAKGPSGANVLTF
clone_size: large; v_call: TRBV6-2/TRBV6-3; j_call: TRBJ1-2; d_call: -; cdr3_nt: TGTGCCAGCAGTGCCCCGGGACACAGATCTACTAACTATGGCTACACCTTC; cdr3_aa: CASSAPGHRSTNYGYTF
clone_size: -; v_call: TRBV20-1; j_call: TRBJ1-6; d_call: -; cdr3_nt: TGCAGTGCTAGAGATCTGGATTCATCCCTCCACTTT; cdr3_aa: CSARDLDSSLHF
clone_size: -; v_call: TRBV27; j_call: TRBJ2-1; d_call: -; cdr3_nt: TGTGCCAGCAGTTTTGTGGGAATCGGGAATGAGCAGTTCTTC; cdr3_aa: CASSFVGIGNEQFF
clone_size: few; v_call: TRBV28; j_call: TRBJ1-2; d_call: -; cdr3_nt: TGTGCCAGCAAAAGGGGCGGCTACACCTTC; cdr3_aa: CASKRGGYTF
clone_size: -; v_call: TRBV19; j_call: TRBJ1-5; d_call: TRBD1; cdr3_nt: TGTGCAAGCAGGGACAGGGCCGGAAGTAGCAATCAGCCCCAGCATTTT; cdr3_aa: CASRDRAGSSNQPQHF
clone_size: -; v_call: TRBV20-1; j_call: TRBJ2-2; d_call: TRBD2; cdr3_nt: TGCAGTGCTAGAGGCCAGCGGGGTTTCACCGGGGAGCTGTTTTTT; cdr3_aa: CSARGQRGFTGELFF
clone_size: -; v_call: TRBV7-2; j_call: TRBJ2-3; d_call: TRBD2; cdr3_nt: TGTGCCAGCAGCTTAAGGGCTAGCGGGAGTGGTAGCACAGATACGCAGTATTTT; cdr3_aa: CASSLRASGSGSTDTQYF
clone_size: few; v_call: TRBV19; j_call: TRBJ1-2; d_call: -; cdr3_nt: TGTGCCAGTAGTATCAGTGTATATGGCTACACCTTC; cdr3_aa: CASSISVYGYTF
clone_size: -; v_call: TRBV5-6; j_call: TRBJ2-7; d_call: TRBD1; cdr3_nt: TGTGCCAGCAGCTTTAGAGGGACAGGGACCTACGAGCAGTACTTC; cdr3_aa: CASSFRGTGTYEQYF
clone_size: -; v_call: TRBV14; j_call: TRBJ2-5; d_call: -; cdr3_nt: TGTGCCAGCAGCCAATACAGTCAAGAGACCCAGTACTTC; cdr3_aa: CASSQYSQETQYF
clone_size: -; v_call: TRBV6-2/TRBV6-3; j_call: TRBJ1-3; d_call: -; cdr3_nt: TGTGCCAGCAGCCCCGCCGGTGCGGGAGGAAACACCATATATTTT; cdr3_aa: CASSPAGAGGNTIYF
clone_size: -; v_call: TRBV6-5; j_call: TRBJ2-7; d_call: TRBD2; cdr3_nt: TGTGCCAGCAGTTATTCTAGCGGGAGTATCGAGCAGTACTTC; cdr3_aa: CASSYSSGSIEQYF
clone_size: -; v_call: TRBV5-1; j_call: TRBJ2-5; d_call: -; cdr3_nt: TGCGCCAGCAGCGAAACCGGGACGGCGCTCCAAGAGACCCATTACTTC; cdr3_aa: CASSETGTALQETHYF
clone_size: -; v_call: TRBV19; j_call: TRBJ2-7; d_call: TRBD1; cdr3_nt: TGTGCCAGTAGCGACAGGGCGGAACCCTACGAGCAGTACTTC; cdr3_aa: CASSDRAEPYEQYF